The 14 T cell receptor beta chains below all came from one sample that was sequenced in a study of blood T cells in healthy people across ages. Together with a sample-barcoded 5' primer, a J-beta primer mix was included in a second PCR lasting roughly 6 to 12 cycles. TCRdb re-called the 5' RACE reads with MiXCR, one entry per CDR3 protein. The table includes about 1,500,000 distinct CDR3 sequences, over 25% detected once. Sequenced input: blood. These receptors were obtained from a woman in her 30s in good health.

There are a few counts of this clonotype. The chain is built from TRBV7-9 and TRBJ1-5; D perhaps matches TRBD1 (5 bases). This CDR3 spans 12 amino acids. Germline CDR1 is SEHNR and CDR2 is FQNEAQ (reference sequence). V lost 8 bases and J lost 6, with 11 bases in between. The CDR3: CASAKGAQPQHF. The DNA for the CDR3 is TGTGCCAGCGCAAAAGGGGCTCAGCCCCAGCATTTT.

With respect to this clonotype: The conserved closing phenylalanine or tryptophan is absent in this CDR3, likely reflecting a read error. The J gene is TRBJ1-5, the V gene TRBV6-5; D uncertain. The V end lost 2 bases, the J end lost 4 bases, and 6 bases lay between the germline ends. Germline values: CDR1 MNHEY, CDR2 SVGAGI. CDR3 size: 13 residues. CDR3 in DNA: TGTGCCAGCAGTTACGGAGAGAATCAGCCCCAGCATTTG. It yields the protein CASSYGENQPQHL.

This clonotype was counted once. The J gene is TRBJ1-1, the V gene TRBV19; D remains ambiguous. This CDR3 contains 10 residues. Germline-derived CDR1 and CDR2 are LNHDA and SQIVND (reference sequence). CDR3 sequence (DNA): TGTGCGGCGGGATACACTGAAGCTTTCTTT. Translating it yields CAAGYTEAFF.

The rearrangement links TRBV3-1 to TRBJ1-1; D gene uncertain. V was clipped by 1 base and J by 5 bases, with 11 bases between them. Germline CDR1 is LGHDT and CDR2 is YNNKEL (reference sequence). The CDR3 totals 14 residues. CDR3 nucleotide sequence: TGTGCCAGCAGCCAAGTGGAGGGTCGGACTGAAGCTTTCTTT. This sequence encodes CASSQVEGRTEAFF.

This clonotype was picked up one time. The V and J genes are TRBV27 and TRBJ2-7, with 11 positions matching TRBD2. With V trimmed by 4 bases and J by 3 bases, 8 bases remained unmatched. The CDR3 has 16 amino acids. CDR1 MNHEY and CDR2 SMNVEV come from the germline V gene (reference sequence). CDR3 coding DNA: TGTGCCAGCAGTTCAAGACTAGCGGGGACACACTACGAGCAGTACTTC. Amino acid sequence: CASSSRLAGTHYEQYF.

The chain's CDR3 is CASSLESTVPLCEQYF. For the CDR3, the DNA is TGTGCCAGCAGCTTAGAGTCAACAGTCCCCCTTTGCGAGCAGTACTTC. The chain recombines TRBV7-2 with TRBJ2-7; D is uncertain. CDR3 length equals 16 residues. Germline CDR1 and CDR2: SGHTA and FQGNSA. The V end was cut by 1 base, the J end by 6 bases, with 19 bases between.

This clonotype was counted many times. The J gene is TRBJ1-2, the V gene TRBV27; 10 bases map to TRBD1. The germline CDR1 and CDR2 sequences are MNHEY and SMNVEV (reference sequence). V lost 6 bases, J lost 5 bases, and 0 bases stayed unmatched. The CDR3 covers 12 residues. CDR3: CASRGQGYGYTF. The DNA for the CDR3 is TGTGCCAGCAGGGGACAGGGGTATGGCTACACCTTC.

This clonotype was detected only a few times. The chain carries TRBV9 and TRBJ1-5, with D possibly TRBD1 on 5 matching bases. Germline V lookup: CDR1 SGDLS, CDR2 YYNGEE. The V end lost 4 bases, the J end lost 4 bases, and 12 bases lay between the germline ends. The CDR3 loop spans 14 amino acids. CDR3 protein: CASSTDGGNQPQHF. The CDR3 bases are TGTGCCAGCAGCACGGACGGGGGAAATCAGCCCCAGCATTTT.

This rearrangement joins TRBV7-2 to TRBJ2-7; a possible D gene is TRBD2 (6 bases). The CDR3 is 14 amino acids. CDR1 and CDR2 from the germline V gene are SGHTA and FQGNSA. Trimming took off 1 base at V and 6 bases at J, with 13 bases between the two ends. CDR3 coding DNA: TGTACCAGCAGCTTAGGCGGGAAGTCTTCCGAGCAGTACTTC. Translated, it gives CTSSLGGKSSEQYF.

The rearrangement uses TRBV20-1 and TRBJ2-4; 9 nucleotides line up with TRBD2. The J call may not be correct, given that the DNA end is closer to TRBJ2-5. The CDR3 extends over 16 amino acids. Germline CDR1 DFQATT, CDR2 SNEGSKA (reference sequence). CDR3: CSARRPIAGVGETQYF. In nucleotides, the CDR3 is TGCAGTGCTAGACGGCCTATAGCGGGGGTTGGAGAGACCCAGTACTTC.

The chain employs TRBV14 and TRBJ2-1; 12 positions agree with TRBD2. The V gene end was trimmed by 1 base and the J gene end by 10 bases; junction bases not matched to a gene: 8. The CDR3 is 16 amino acids. CDR1 is SGHDN, CDR2 FVKESK, per germline. The CDR3 protein is CASSQAPTSGGGEQFF. The CDR3 nucleotides are TGTGCCAGCAGCCAAGCGCCGACTAGCGGGGGCGGGGAGCAGTTCTTC.

In its sample, this clonotype was seen a few times. The V and J genes are TRBV24-1 and TRBJ2-1; 10 bases align to TRBD1. Germline V gene data show CDR1 as KGHDR and CDR2 as SFDVKD. This CDR3 comprises 15 residues. Trimming removed 3 bases from V and 9 bases from J; junction bases left unmatched: 7. CDR3 amino acids: CATSDGTGEGVEQFF. For the CDR3, the DNA is TGTGCCACCAGTGATGGGACAGGGGAGGGGGTTGAGCAGTTCTTC.

The chain recombines TRBV7-6 with TRBJ2-3; D tentatively fits TRBD1 or TRBD2 (5 bases each). There are 13 residues in the CDR3. The ends were cut back, 9 bases at V and 7 bases at J, with 17 bases in the middle. Germline CDR1 is SGHVS and CDR2 is FNYEAQ. For the CDR3, the DNA is TGTGCCAGTAGTGAGGATGGGGGAAATACGCAGTATTTT. It encodes CASSEDGGNTQYF.

The rearrangement uses TRBV7-9 and TRBJ2-7; 8 bases align to TRBD1. This CDR3 is built from 14 residues. J gave up 5 bases and V 5 bases, and 8 bases lay outside the gene matches. In germline, CDR1 is SEHNR, CDR2 FQNEAQ (reference sequence). CDR3 in amino acids: CASSGQDRAHEQYF. The DNA of the CDR3 is TGTGCCAGCAGCGGACAGGACAGGGCCCACGAGCAGTACTTC.